This record covers a single T cell receptor (beta chain). Its specificity is unknown. An end of the junction differs from the germline gene, which may be a read error. CDR3 length: 13 amino acids. Germline CDR1 reads SGHRS; CDR2 reads YFSETQ. The data stem from a study of neurological immune-mediated disorders. TCRdb reprocessed the 5' RACE reads with MiXCR, giving one entry per CDR3 protein. The sample yields around 25,000 distinct CDR3 sequences, around an eighth seen once. Study-wide results and caveats: Patients with HTLV-1-associated myelopathy had the highest level of TCR clonal expansion, whereas patients with multiple sclerosis had the lowest level, falling beneath the level found in healthy controls.

This TCR was recovered from a woman aged 40 to 55 with HTLV-1-associated myelopathy (HAM/TSP). The sample was PBMCs. The rearrangement joins TRBV5-1 to TRBJ2-1; D call uncertain. Here the CDR3 reads CASSRPGVNGQFF. CDR3 coding DNA: TGCGCCAGCAGCCGTCCTGGGGTCAATGGGCAGTTCTTC.